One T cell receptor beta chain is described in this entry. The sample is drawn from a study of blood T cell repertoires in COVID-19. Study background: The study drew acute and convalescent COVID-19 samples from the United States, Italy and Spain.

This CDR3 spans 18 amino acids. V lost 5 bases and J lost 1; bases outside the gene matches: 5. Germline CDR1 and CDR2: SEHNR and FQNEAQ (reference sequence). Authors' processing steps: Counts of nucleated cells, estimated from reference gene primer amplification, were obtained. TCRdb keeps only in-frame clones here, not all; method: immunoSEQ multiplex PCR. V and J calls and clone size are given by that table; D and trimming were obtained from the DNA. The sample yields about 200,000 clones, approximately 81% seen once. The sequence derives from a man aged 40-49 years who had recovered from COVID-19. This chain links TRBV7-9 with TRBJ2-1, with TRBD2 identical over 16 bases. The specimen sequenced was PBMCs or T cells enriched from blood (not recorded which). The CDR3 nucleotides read TGTGCCAGCAGCCCAGGGACTAGCGGGAGGGGTTCCTACAATGAGCAGTTCTTC. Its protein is CASSPGTSGRGSYNEQFF.